This paragraph reports one T cell receptor (beta chain). Authors' data handling: There were no quality scores in the junction-only immunoSEQ sequences, so filtering differed. The assay was immunoSEQ multiplex PCR, and TCRdb's table has in-frame clones only and misses some. The V and J calls and the clone size are those of that table, but D and trimming were determined from the DNA. The table records over a million clones, approximately 98.5% of them present only once. The sample belongs to a study of shared clonotypes between healthy human individuals. The overall study: The study used three CD4 naive, three CD4 memory, two CD8 naive and one CD8 memory plate per donor.

The CDR3 spans 12 residues. CDR1 MDHEN and CDR2 SYDVKM come from the germline V gene. V was clipped by 2 bases and J by 10 bases, with 9 bases between them. Donors, without exception, were Caucasian adults residing in Nashville, Tennessee. Splitting the CD4+ cells yielded a CD45RA+ naive subset and a CD45RA-negative memory subset. Sequencing input: naive CD4+ T cells sorted from blood. Indicated subset: CD45RA+ positively selected. This receptor was identified in a man aged 30-40 years in good health. The gene calls are TRBV28 and TRBJ2-1; D gene uncertain. The CDR3 nucleotides are TGTGCCAGCAGTTTAGGGTCGGCCGAGCAGTTCTTC. This sequence encodes CASSLGSAEQFF.